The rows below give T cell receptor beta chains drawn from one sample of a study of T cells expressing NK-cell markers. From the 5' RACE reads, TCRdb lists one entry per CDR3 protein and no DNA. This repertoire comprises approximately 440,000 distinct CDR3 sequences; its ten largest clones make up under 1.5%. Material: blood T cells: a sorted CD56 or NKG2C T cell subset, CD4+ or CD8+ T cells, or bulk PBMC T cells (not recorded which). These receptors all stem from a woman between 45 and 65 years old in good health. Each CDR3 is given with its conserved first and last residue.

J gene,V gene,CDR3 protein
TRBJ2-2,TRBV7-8,CASSPLMGLAPTRTNTGELFF
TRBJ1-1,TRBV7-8,CASSLGTPLPTEAFF
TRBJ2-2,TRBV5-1,CASSARSGELFF
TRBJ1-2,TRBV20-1,CSASSGRDPDGYTF
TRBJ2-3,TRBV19,CATGPDWAGPGDTQYF
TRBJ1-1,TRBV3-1,CASSPDRVRGAFF
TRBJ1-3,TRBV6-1,CASRDFGQSGNTIYF
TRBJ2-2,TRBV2,CASSVETRNTGELFF
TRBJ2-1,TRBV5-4,CASSSDHEQFF
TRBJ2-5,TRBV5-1,CASSSQTVQETQYF
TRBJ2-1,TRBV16,CASSQSFRQGANEQFF
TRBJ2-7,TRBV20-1,CSARAPVEQYF
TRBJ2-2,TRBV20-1,CSAKESSGRYTGELFF
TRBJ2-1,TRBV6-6,CASSWGQGHLLPWFF
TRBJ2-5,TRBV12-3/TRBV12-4,CASSFGQASGTQYF
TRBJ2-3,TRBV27,CASSPRPRGYTDTQYF
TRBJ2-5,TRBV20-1,CSAAGDKETQYF
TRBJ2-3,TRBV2,CARAIGGITDTQYF
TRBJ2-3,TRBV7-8,CASSLGPVIHTDTQYF
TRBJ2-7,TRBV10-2,CASSDVGGGSSYEQYF
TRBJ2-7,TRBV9,CASSVDRLQYF
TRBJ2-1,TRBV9,CASSVEYEQFF
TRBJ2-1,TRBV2,CASSVGRFNEQFF
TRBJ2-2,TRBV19,CAVLGADTGELFF
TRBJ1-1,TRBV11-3,CASNRGRTDTEAFF
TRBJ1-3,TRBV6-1,CATTPTTGIRNTIYF
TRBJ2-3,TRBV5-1,CASSSGRPDTQYF
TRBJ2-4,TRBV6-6,CASSYLPGRGQNIQYF
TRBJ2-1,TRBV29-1,CSVSWLAGAYEQFF
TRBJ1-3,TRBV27,CASSPRVPSSGNTIYF
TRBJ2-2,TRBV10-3,CAITSTSPISTGELFF
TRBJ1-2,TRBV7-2,CASSHGQGPQYYGYTF
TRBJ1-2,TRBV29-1,CSVVSQGASGYTF
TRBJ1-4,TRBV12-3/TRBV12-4,CASSPDQSPEKLFF
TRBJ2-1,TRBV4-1,CASSQDLGAGGSSYNEQFF
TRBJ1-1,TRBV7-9,CASSPTPTVEAFF
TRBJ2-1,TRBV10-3,CATLREGEDEQFF
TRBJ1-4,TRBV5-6,CASSGPTQANEKLFF
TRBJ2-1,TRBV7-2,CASSLSSPGPSGRFNEQFF
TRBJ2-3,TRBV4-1,CASSQDPSGRAITDTQYF
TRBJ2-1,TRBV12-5,CASGQGGTSGRGGEQFF